The 11 T cell receptor beta chains given below trace back to one sample, sequenced in a study of monozygotic twins with inflammatory bowel disease. No DNA is given; TCRdb re-called the 5' RACE reads and lists each CDR3 protein once. The sample's table shows over 150,000 distinct CDR3 sequences. The source material was blood. The receptors stem from a human donor with ulcerative colitis or Crohn's disease, or a healthy co-twin of an affected twin (not recorded which).

This chain uses TRBV7-8 with TRBJ2-2; TCRdb returns TRBD1, unconfirmable since there is no DNA. This CDR3 is built from 14 residues. Germline V gene data show CDR1 as SGHVS and CDR2 as FQNEAQ. CDR3 region: CASSAPGGYGELFF.

This chain links TRBV2 with TRBJ2-2. The germline CDR1 and CDR2 sequences are SNHLY and FYNNEI. The CDR3 totals 15 residues. The CDR3 spells CASSAERTNTGELFF. Using reference TRBV2 and TRBJ2-2 for the parts outside the CDR3, the full variable domain is EPEVTQTPSHQVTQMGQEVILRCVPISNHLYFYWYRQILGQKVEFLVSFYNNEISEKSEIFDDQFSVERPDGSNFTLKIRSTKLEDSAMYFCASSAERTNTGELFFGEGSRLTVL.

The gene calls are TRBV2 and TRBJ2-3; the D call of TRBD1 rests on TCRdb alone, since no DNA is present to check it. Germline values: CDR1 SNHLY, CDR2 FYNNEI. The CDR3 has 15 residues. The CDR3 is CAVPPGAGSTDTQYF.

V and J are TRBV30 and TRBJ2-1; TCRdb calls TRBD1, which cannot be checked without DNA. Germline lookup yields CDR1 GTSNPN and CDR2 SVGIG (reference sequence). The CDR3 covers 15 residues. Here the CDR3 reads CACRERGGSYNEQFF.

The genes are TRBV5-1 and TRBJ2-5; the TRBD1 assignment by TCRdb is unverifiable without DNA. CDR3 size: 15 residues. Germline assignment: CDR1 SGHRS and CDR2 YFSETQ. The CDR3 loop is CASSLEGQDQETQYF.

This chain joins TRBV18 and TRBJ2-1. The CDR3 length is 16 residues. The germline V gene encodes CDR1 KGHSH and CDR2 LQKENI. Here the CDR3 reads CASSPPGLAASNEQFF.

The chain combines TRBV6-2 or TRBV6-3 with TRBJ1-2; TCRdb's D call of TRBD1 is untestable without DNA. CDR1 is MNHEY and CDR2 is SVGEGT in the germline V gene. The CDR3 totals 13 residues. The CDR3 here is CASSLTERYGYTF.

The rearrangement links TRBV20-1 to TRBJ2-7. The CDR3 covers 12 residues. Germline V gene sequence: CDR1 DFQATT, CDR2 SNEGSKA (reference sequence). CDR3 amino acids: CSAPRVTYEQYF.

The chain joins TRBV29-1 to TRBJ1-2; TCRdb names TRBD1, which stays unverified in the absence of DNA. This CDR3 region has 14 residues. Germline V lookup: CDR1 SQVTM, CDR2 ANQGSEA. The chain's CDR3 is CSVDPGQERVGYTF.

V usage is TRBV6-1 and J usage is TRBJ2-7; TCRdb proposes TRBD2, but this gene call is untestable without DNA. Germline V gene data show CDR1 as MNHNS and CDR2 as SASEGT. The CDR3 contains 14 residues. This CDR3 reads CASNLGQGRAEQYF.

J is TRBJ2-2 and V is TRBV19; TCRdb proposes TRBD2, but this gene call is untestable without DNA. The CDR3 runs to 15 residues. The germline gives CDR1 LNHDA, CDR2 SQIVND (reference sequence). CDR3 in amino acids: CASSPTSGSTGELVF. Using reference TRBV19 and TRBJ2-2 for the parts outside the CDR3, the full variable domain is DGGITQSPKYLFRKEGQNVTLSCEQNLNHDAMYWYRQDPGQGLRLIYYSQIVNDFQKGDIAEGYSVSREKKESFPLTVTSAQKNPTAFYLCASSPTSGSTGELVFGEGSRLTVL.